This entry is about one TCR beta chain. Its antigen is still unknown. Only in-frame clones appear in the TCRdb table, and some are missing; sequencing was by immunoSEQ multiplex PCR. There are tens of thousands of clones in the sample; about nine tenths occur only once, and about 5% lies in the top ten. This CDR3 comprises 16 residues. CDR1 is SGHDN, CDR2 FVKESK, per germline. V lost 4 bases to trimming and J lost 2 bases, with 17 bases between them. This sample stems from a study of T cell responses to AZD1222 COVID-19 vaccine. Study results and caveats: The study identified only six AZD1222 recipients as seropositive at baseline.

The source material was peripheral blood, sampled 28 days after the second AZD1222 dose. The clonotype comes from an adult who received the AZD1222 COVID-19 vaccine. The chain joins TRBV14 to TRBJ1-2; the D gene is possibly TRBD1 (5 bases). For the CDR3, the DNA is TGTGCCAGCAGCCGAGCCTACGGGACGGAAAACTATGGCTACACCTTC. It is translated as CASSRAYGTENYGYTF. The full variable domain, in which reference TRBV14 and TRBJ1-2 provide the parts outside the CDR3, is EAGVTQFPSHSVIEKGQTVTLRCDPISGHDNLYWYRRVMGKEIKFLLHFVKESKQDESGMPNNRFLAERTGGTYSTLKVQPAELEDSGVYFCASSRAYGTENYGYTFGSGTRLTVV.